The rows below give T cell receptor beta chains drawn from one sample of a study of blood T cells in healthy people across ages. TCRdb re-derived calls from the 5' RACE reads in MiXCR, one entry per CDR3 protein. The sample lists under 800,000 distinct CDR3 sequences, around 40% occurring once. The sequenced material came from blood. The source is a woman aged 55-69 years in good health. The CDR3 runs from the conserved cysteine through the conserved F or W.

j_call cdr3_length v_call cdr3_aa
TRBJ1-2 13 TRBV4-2 CASSQDQGNGYTF
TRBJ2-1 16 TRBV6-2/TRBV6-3 CASSYSQSRIDSEQFF
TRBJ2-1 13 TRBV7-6 CASSVVLDNEQFF
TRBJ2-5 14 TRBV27 CASSATGGGETQYF
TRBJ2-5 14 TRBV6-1 CATDRASHQETQYF
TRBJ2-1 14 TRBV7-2 CASRERQLPNEQFF
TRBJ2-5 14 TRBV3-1 CASSRDLGSETQYF
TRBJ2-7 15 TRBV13 CAGSLQAQSSYEQYF
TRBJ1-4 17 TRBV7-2 CASSTRRPSAKVEKLFF
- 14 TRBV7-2 CASSQSRGGETQYF
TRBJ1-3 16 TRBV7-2 CASSLASSGTGNTIYF
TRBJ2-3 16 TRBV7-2 CASSLGSSLPLGTQYF
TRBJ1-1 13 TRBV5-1 CASSRQEDIEAFF
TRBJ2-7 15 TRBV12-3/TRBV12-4 CASSLGSGGFYEQYF
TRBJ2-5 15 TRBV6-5 CASSYTGTSFNEQYF
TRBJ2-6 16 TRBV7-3 CAGRGGIPSGANVLTF